These T cell receptor beta chains were read from a single sample in a study of T cells in Graves' hyperthyroidism and ophthalmopathy. MiXCR was run by TCRdb on the multiplex PCR reads, yielding one entry per CDR3 protein. The sample carries about 290,000 distinct CDR3 sequences, 15% to 20% recorded once. The sequencing sample was made of blood. These receptors were collected from a man in his thirties or forties with Graves' hyperthyroidism. Both conserved end residues are trimmed from each CDR3.

J gene | V gene | CDR3 protein
TRBJ2-7 | TRBV10-3 | AIIPFLRERIDEQY
TRBJ2-5 | TRBV9 | ASSVVAGIETQY
TRBJ2-5 | TRBV6-2/TRBV6-3 | ASSSRDREGH
TRBJ1-4 | TRBV12-3/TRBV12-4 | ASSLGRASEKLF
TRBJ1-2 | TRBV6-5 | ASSYSEGSWGYT
TRBJ2-2 | TRBV12-3/TRBV12-4 | ASSPTDRDHEYTGELF
TRBJ2-1 | TRBV12-3/TRBV12-4 | ASSPIAGVDNEQF
TRBJ2-1 | TRBV7-3 | ASSPRLAGDEQF
TRBJ2-7 | TRBV18 | ASSPDRLRQY
TRBJ2-5 | TRBV20-1 | SASEGKPQY
TRBJ2-3 | TRBV9 | AIEIAVRDLPIQDTQY
TRBJ1-1 | TRBV7-3 | ASSFMAGNTEAF
TRBJ1-6 | TRBV13 | ASSFPGAYSPLH
TRBJ2-2 | TRBV5-5 | ASSRGPTGRGTGELF
TRBJ2-3 | TRBV20-1 | SASGRVITDTQY
TRBJ1-1 | TRBV12-5 | ASGLGTGMNTEAF
TRBJ2-3 | TRBV3-1 | ASSTRDTYTDTQY
TRBJ1-6 | TRBV28 | ASSSGQTNYNSPLH
TRBJ2-1 | TRBV27 | ASSLSAGETYNEQF
TRBJ1-1 | TRBV5-1 | ASSPPTPGDTEAF
TRBJ1-6 | TRBV28 | ASKASTGEGSPLH
TRBJ1-6 | TRBV11-2 | ASSLVRGAHNSPLH
TRBJ2-5 | TRBV7-2 | ASSFGRGGGTQY
TRBJ2-5 | TRBV18 | ASSRSEQETQY
TRBJ2-3 | TRBV4-1 | ASSQGGGLNTQY
TRBJ1-2 | TRBV12-3/TRBV12-4 | ASSEGRVANRYT
TRBJ2-3 | TRBV20-1 | SARDGGGGKYTDTQY
TRBJ2-1 | TRBV5-5 | ASSLGTSGFQTYNEQF
TRBJ1-5 | TRBV28 | ASSLTFTGVTRAQPQH
TRBJ1-4 | TRBV5-5 | ASSLGQQLRANEKLF
TRBJ1-5 | TRBV5-1 | ASSLEGFGQPQH
TRBJ1-2 | TRBV5-1 | ASSSDGSYGYT
TRBJ1-1 | TRBV5-1 | ASSLDGSNTEAF
TRBJ1-1 | TRBV2 | ASRWGVTYNMNTEAF
TRBJ1-4 | TRBV4-2 | ASSLRVPNEKLF
TRBJ2-7 | TRBV19 | ASSIGTAVGEQY
TRBJ2-1 | TRBV2 | ASSGDSGIAVNEQF
TRBJ2-7 | TRBV20-1 | SAGTGAWGAYEQY
TRBJ2-1 | TRBV24-1 | ATSDQGGGNEQF
TRBJ2-7 | TRBV6-1 | ASRPGTTYEQY
TRBJ2-1 | TRBV12-3/TRBV12-4 | ASSLRLASSYNEQF
TRBJ1-2 | TRBV18 | ASSPSGRNGYT
TRBJ1-2 | TRBV6-6 | ASSYADRVSYGYT
TRBJ2-3 | TRBV5-1 | ATRQGEVTDTQY
TRBJ2-2 | TRBV11-2 | ASSPSSLAGRYTGELF
TRBJ1-1 | TRBV3-1 | ASSQIRAEAF
TRBJ1-4 | TRBV7-2 | ASSLKLGKTAGEKLF
TRBJ1-1 | TRBV24-1 | ATSAGDTEAF
TRBJ2-7 | TRBV19 | ASSIAGAIYEQY
TRBJ2-7 | TRBV30 | AWSGGGLTSSSYEQY
TRBJ1-2 | TRBV28 | ASRVSGVFYGYT
TRBJ1-4 | TRBV5-1 | ASSPDSTATNEKLF
TRBJ2-1 | TRBV5-4 | ASSPGTSGRNSEQF
TRBJ2-1 | TRBV18 | ASSPRGSGRARWEQF
TRBJ2-5 | TRBV11-2 | ASSPQGSGEETQY
TRBJ2-3 | TRBV2 | ASRDGLAGGDTQY
TRBJ2-1 | TRBV20-1 | SARGTSGRAVNEQF
TRBJ2-7 | TRBV11-3 | ASSYRDRGAYEQY
TRBJ2-7 | TRBV20-1 | SAREPGTGGDRAYEQY